Listed here are 19 T cell receptor beta chains from one sample, sequenced in a study of cytomegalovirus exposure and HLA in healthy donors (dated by TCRdb to the late 2010s). To prepare the library, the immunoSEQ multiplex PCR assay was applied. A mixture of 60 forward primers for TCR Vbeta segments and 13 reverse primers for TCR Jbeta segments was used in the multiplex PCR. This immuneACCESS table, as held by TCRdb, lists in-frame sequences with V and J called but not all clones. Of the missing ones, under half trace to an unresolved V gene in checked studies; the others have no known cause. The sample profile shows some 120,000 clones; about three quarters of them were found once. About 3% of the sample lies in the top ten. Sequencing was done on a sample of PBMCs. These receptors were collected from a man aged 30 to 39 in good health and CMV-seronegative.

V usage is TRBV10-3 and J usage is TRBJ1-2; D gene unclear. CDR1 is ENHRY, CDR2 SYGVKD, per germline. The CDR3 is 17 amino acids. V dropped 3 bases and J dropped 4 bases, with 21 bases sitting between them. This CDR3 reads CAISDQAVPRDSYGYTF. The CDR3 bases are TGTGCCATCAGTGATCAGGCAGTTCCCCGGGATAGCTATGGCTACACCTTC.

The V and J genes are TRBV6-1 and TRBJ2-3, with 9 bases that match TRBD1. The V and J ends lost 8 bases and 3 bases, in that order; junction bases with no gene match: 3. The CDR3 contains 13 residues. In germline, CDR1 is MNHNS, CDR2 SASEGT. CDR3 nucleotide sequence: TGTGCCAGCCGACAGGGGGGTACAGATACGCAGTATTTT. Translation: CASRQGGTDTQYF.

On this clone: A junction end diverges from the germline sequence, so it may reflect a read error. Other DNA sequences in this specimen translate into the identical CDR3. The chain links TRBV10-3 to TRBJ1-2; D gene ambiguous. Germline V CDR1 and CDR2: ENHRY, SYGVKD. CDR3 length: 15 residues. The CDR3 DNA reads TGCGCCATCAGTGAGGAGGGCGGCCGCTCGTTAGGCTACACCTTC. This encodes CAISEEGGRSLGYTF.

This clone appeared a few times. The chain's CDR3 is CASGTERQGGYGYTF. The CDR3 DNA is TGCGCCAGCGGAACCGAAAGACAGGGTGGCTATGGCTACACCTTC. The rearrangement joins TRBV5-1 to TRBJ1-2, with TRBD1 matching over 7 bases. The ends lost 7 bases at V and 4 bases at J; junction bases unmatched: 13. In germline, CDR1 is SGHRS, CDR2 YFSETQ. This CDR3 is 15 amino acids long.

This clone was picked up one time. V gene TRBV7-9 combines with J gene TRBJ2-1, with unresolved D. The V gene's germline CDR1 is SEHNR and CDR2 FQNEAQ (reference sequence). V lost 3 bases, J lost 8 bases, and 14 bases lay in between. The CDR3 loop spans 14 amino acids. The CDR3 loop is CASSFSSYNDEQFF. The CDR3 nucleotides are TGTGCCAGCAGCTTTAGCTCGTATAACGATGAGCAGTTCTTC.

The V call is TRBV28, the J call TRBJ2-7; D is perhaps TRBD2 (5 bases). Germline values: CDR1 MDHEN, CDR2 SYDVKM. The CDR3 spans 13 residues. Trimming took off 7 bases at V and 8 bases at J, with 18 bases between the two ends. The DNA for the CDR3 is TGTGCCAGCACCCAAGGAGGTCGGAGCCAGCAGTACTTC. Translated: CASTQGGRSQQYF.

The chain couples TRBV7-9 to TRBJ2-3; the match to TRBD1 covers 8 bases. Per germline, CDR1 SEHNR and CDR2 FQNEAQ (reference sequence). This CDR3 has 16 residues. J was trimmed by 4 bases and V by 1 base; bases with no gene match: 7. The CDR3 coding sequence is TGTGCCAGCAGCTTAGGGACAGGGCTTTTGGCAGATACGCAGTATTTT. It translates to CASSLGTGLLADTQYF.

The chain joins TRBV6-6 to TRBJ2-1; maybe TRBD2 (6 bases). Germline V gives CDR1 MNHNY, CDR2 SVGAGI (reference sequence). V lost 5 bases and J lost 7, with 21 bases in between. The length of the CDR3 is 16 residues. For the CDR3, the DNA is TGTGCCAGCAGTCTAGCTGCTAGTGAGGCGGGGAATGAGCAGTTCTTC. It encodes CASSLAASEAGNEQFF.

This CDR3 is CASSFQRDFRWKDTQYF. CDR3 bases: TGTGCCAGCAGTTTCCAACGGGACTTTAGATGGAAAGATACGCAGTATTTT. The chain carries TRBV27 and TRBJ2-3; tentatively, D is TRBD2 (6 bases). The CDR3 loop spans 17 amino acids. V was shortened by 3 bases and J by 5 bases, with 21 bases between the two germline ends. The V gene's germline CDR1 is MNHEY and CDR2 SMNVEV (reference sequence).

This clone appeared a single time. The chain combines TRBV6-5 with TRBJ2-5; weak D call: TRBD2 (6 bases). TRBJ2-7 explains the end of the DNA better; the J call may be wrong. The CDR3 has 13 residues. The germline CDR1 and CDR2 sequences are MNHEY and SVGAGI. The CDR3 bases are TGTGCCAGCAGGTCGGGAGCAGCCTACGAGCAGTACTTC. Translated: CASRSGAAYEQYF.

The rearrangement joins TRBV7-9 to TRBJ2-7; D is uncertain. Trimming took 5 bases from V and 3 from J, leaving 14 bases between them. In germline, CDR1 is SEHNR, CDR2 FQNEAQ (reference sequence). This CDR3 contains 14 residues. The CDR3 spells CASSLNYIDYEQYF. The CDR3 DNA sequence: TGTGCCAGCAGCCTCAACTACATCGACTACGAGCAGTACTTC. The complete variable domain, with remaining parts taken from reference TRBV7-9 and TRBJ2-7, reads DTGVSQNPRHKITKRGQNVTFRCDPISEHNRLYWYRQTLGQGPEFLTYFQNEAQLEKSRLLSDRFSAERPKGSFSTLEIQRTEQGDSAMYLCASSLNYIDYEQYFGPGTRLTVT.

This clone was detected once. The rearrangement joins TRBV29-1 to TRBJ2-2, with unresolved D. CDR3 length: 12 amino acids. The V end lost 7 bases, the J end lost 2 bases, and 8 bases lay between the germline ends. CDR1 is SQVTM, CDR2 ANQGSEA, per germline. The CDR3 is CSGRLNTGELFF. CDR3 coding DNA: TGCAGCGGACGACTTAACACCGGGGAGCTGTTTTTT.

The chain has TRBV19 and TRBJ2-7; D is perhaps TRBD1 (5 bases). Trimming shortened V by 7 bases and J by 5 bases, and 15 bases separated the two germline ends. This CDR3 contains 13 residues. The germline V gene encodes CDR1 LNHDA and CDR2 SQIVND (reference sequence). As DNA, the CDR3 is TGTGCCAGTAACCAGGGTCTACGGGACGAGCAGTACTTC. This sequence encodes CASNQGLRDEQYF.

This clone was detected a few times. The chain joins TRBV2 to TRBJ1-1; D gene ambiguous. Germline V gives CDR1 SNHLY, CDR2 FYNNEI. V was clipped by 5 bases and J by 2 bases, with 12 bases between them. The CDR3 runs 14 residues. For the CDR3, the DNA is TGTGCCAGCAGTTCCCGGGGTCGCAACACTGAAGCTTTCTTT. Translation gives CASSSRGRNTEAFF.

In its sample, this clone was seen once. The chain joins TRBV6-1 to TRBJ2-4, with no clear D. V was cut by 6 bases and J by 11 bases, with 11 bases left in between. Looked up from germline, CDR1 is MNHNS and CDR2 is SASEGT. This CDR3 has 11 amino acids. The CDR3 region is CASRALEVQYF. The CDR3, as DNA: TGTGCCAGCAGGGCCCTCGAGGTTCAGTACTTC.

The rearrangement links TRBV6-1 to TRBJ1-5; D call uncertain. Trimming took off 7 bases at V and 0 bases at J, with 13 bases between the two ends. Germline assignment: CDR1 MNHNS and CDR2 SASEGT. This CDR3 spans 15 amino acids. The CDR3 nucleotides are TGTGCCAGCACCAGAGAGGGCGGTAGCAATCAGCCCCAGCATTTT. Its protein product is CASTREGGSNQPQHF.

The chain uses TRBV10-3 and TRBJ2-7; the D gene is possibly TRBD2 (6 bases). Trimming stripped 2 bases from V and 7 bases from J, with 12 bases between. The CDR3 contains 13 residues. CDR1 ENHRY and CDR2 SYGVKD come from the germline V gene. DNA for the CDR3: TGTGCCATCAGTGAGCCGCCGGGGGAAGAGCAGTACTTC. This codes for CAISEPPGEEQYF.

The chain uses TRBV29-1 and TRBJ1-2, with 9 bases aligning to TRBD1. The CDR3 has 13 amino acids. V lost 3 bases to trimming and J lost 4 bases; unmatched junction nucleotides: 3. Looked up from germline, CDR1 is SQVTM and CDR2 is ANQGSEA. The CDR3, as DNA: TGCAGCGTTGACAGGACAGGGGTCTATGGCTACACCTTC. Its protein is CSVDRTGVYGYTF.

This chain links TRBV5-1 with TRBJ2-5, with D maybe TRBD1 (6 bases). The CDR3 totals 15 residues. Germline lookup yields CDR1 SGHRS and CDR2 YFSETQ. V was pared by 0 bases and J by 6 bases, with 15 bases between. CDR3 sequence (DNA): TGCGCCAGCAGCTTGGTGGCAGGGGTGGACAAGACCCAGTACTTC. This sequence encodes CASSLVAGVDKTQYF.